One T cell receptor beta chain is described in this entry. This record belongs to a study of T cell changes during pregnancy in multiple sclerosis. Profiled with immunoSEQ multiplex PCR; TCRdb holds only in-frame clones, not every one. This repertoire shows roughly 49,000 clones, 80% to 95% found once; its top ten account for 0.25% to 0.3%. The CDR3 runs to 14 residues. V trimming: 6 bases; J trimming: 5 bases; junction bases outside the gene matches: 6. CDR1 is ENHRY and CDR2 is SYGVKD in the germline V gene. The receptor comes from a female donor with multiple sclerosis, enrolled in a pregnancy study. The specimen was CD4+ T cells from peripheral blood mononuclear cells, collected in the second trimester of pregnancy. The rearrangement joins TRBV10-3 to TRBJ2-5, with 10 bases that match TRBD2. The CDR3 DNA sequence: TGTGCCATCAGGCCAGCGGGGGGGCACGAGACCCAGTACTTC. Encoded protein: CAIRPAGGHETQYF.